Described below is a single T cell receptor (beta chain) sequence and its context. Its antigen is not identified. 60 Vbeta and 13 Jbeta primers were used in PCR. Profiling relied on immunoSEQ multiplex PCR, and the TCRdb table lists in-frame clones only, not all of them. This sample has about 160,000 clones, with 70% to 90% found just once. These data are taken from a study of cytomegalovirus exposure and HLA in healthy donors. The study's findings and limits: Cytomegalovirus association was listed for about 170 TCR beta chains.

The TCR comes from a man between 18 and 29 years old in good health and CMV-seropositive. The sequencing sample was made of PBMCs.

The CDR3 loop reads CASSYGGDYEQYF. The CDR3 region has the DNA TGTGCCAGCAGCTACGGGGGGGACTACGAGCAGTACTTC. The chain combines TRBV7-9 with TRBJ2-7; TRBD2 matches 8 bases. CDR3 length equals 13 residues. Per the germline V gene, CDR1 is SEHNR and CDR2 is FQNEAQ (reference sequence). The ends lost 4 bases at V and 3 bases at J; junction bases unmatched: 2.